Listed below are T cell receptor beta chains from one sample, sequenced in a study of shared clonotypes between healthy human individuals. Some clones are missing from TCRdb's copy, which holds only in-frame ones; the method was immunoSEQ multiplex PCR. The table has 2 million or so clones, about 95% seen once; the top ten hold 1.1%. The sample comprised naive CD8+ T cells sorted from blood. These receptors were obtained from a man in his late teens or twenties in good health. The CDR3 runs from the conserved cysteine through the conserved F or W. Fields, in order: CDR3 length, V gene, D gene, J gene, CDR3 protein. The D gene is left open where the match is weak.

13	TRBV7-9	.	TRBJ2-7	CASSFNREDEQYF
12	TRBV10-1	.	TRBJ1-1	CASSDFRGEAFF
15	TRBV5-4	TRBD2	TRBJ2-7	CASSPWEGSAYEQYF
17	TRBV7-6	.	TRBJ2-2	CASSLGPRAGNTGELFF
13	TRBV27	TRBD1	TRBJ1-2	CATWTGEYYGYTF
13	TRBV6-5	.	TRBJ2-7	CASKETNSYEQYF
11	TRBV6-6	TRBD1	TRBJ2-5	CASSWTGDLYF
17	TRBV7-9	.	TRBJ1-2	CASSQVVPGPLNYGYTF
13	TRBV4-1	.	TRBJ2-7	CASSQTETYEQYF
14	TRBV29-1	.	TRBJ2-1	CSGRGFGSLDEQFF
14	TRBV27	TRBD1	TRBJ1-2	CASSLQGANYGYTF
14	TRBV6-5	TRBD1	TRBJ1-1	CASRLTGGNTEAFF
16	TRBV9	.	TRBJ2-2	CASSSSGQANTGELFF
14	TRBV30	.	TRBJ2-3	CAWEGSARTDTQYF
15	TRBV29-1	TRBD2	TRBJ2-1	CSAGTSGGAGNEQFF
13	TRBV5-4	.	TRBJ2-7	CASSPLGSYEQYF
15	TRBV2	TRBD1	TRBJ2-2	CASSVGQGIRGELFF
12	TRBV14	.	TRBJ2-7	CASSPRAHEQYF
15	TRBV5-4	TRBD2	TRBJ2-7	CASSLELAGGSEQYF
16	TRBV4-3	.	TRBJ1-4	CASSQDVRISNEKLFF
14	TRBV11-2	TRBD1	TRBJ2-7	CASSLTGFPYEQYF
18	TRBV7-9	.	TRBJ2-3	CASSTRGERGGIADTQYF
13	TRBV6-1	.	TRBJ2-5	CASSSSIGETQYF
13	TRBV15	TRBD1	TRBJ2-7	CATSLDRGGEQYF
14	TRBV5-1	.	TRBJ2-4	CASSTSREVDIQYF
15	TRBV5-1	.	TRBJ2-7	CASSLALGLSYEQYF
13	TRBV30	.	TRBJ1-1	CAWSVTGGTEAFF
10	TRBV27	.	TRBJ2-1	CASGSGEQFF
15	TRBV30	TRBD2	TRBJ2-1	CAWSVREGRGNEQFF
12	TRBV30	.	TRBJ2-2	CAWSVTGGELFF
14	TRBV5-6	.	TRBJ1-2	CASSLGGFILGYTF
14	TRBV28	.	TRBJ1-6	CASNQGVYNSPLHF
12	TRBV11-2	.	TRBJ2-5	CASSTGLETQYF
16	TRBV11-1	TRBD1	TRBJ2-2	CASSRTGGGNTGELFF